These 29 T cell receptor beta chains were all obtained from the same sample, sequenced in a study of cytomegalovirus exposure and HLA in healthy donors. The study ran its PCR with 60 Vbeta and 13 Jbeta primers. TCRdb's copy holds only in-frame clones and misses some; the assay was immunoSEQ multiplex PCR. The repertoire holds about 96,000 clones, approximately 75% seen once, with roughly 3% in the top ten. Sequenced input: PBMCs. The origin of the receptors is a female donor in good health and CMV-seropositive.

The CDR3 DNA follows: TGTGCCAGCAGCGTAGCCGGGACTAGCGGATACGAGCAGTACTTC. Encoded protein: CASSVAGTSGYEQYF. This chain uses TRBV9 with TRBJ2-7, with 11 bases that match TRBD2. V trimming: 0 bases; J trimming: 4 bases; junction bases outside the gene matches: 3. This CDR3 has 15 amino acids. Germline V gene lookup returns CDR1 SGDLS and CDR2 YYNGEE.

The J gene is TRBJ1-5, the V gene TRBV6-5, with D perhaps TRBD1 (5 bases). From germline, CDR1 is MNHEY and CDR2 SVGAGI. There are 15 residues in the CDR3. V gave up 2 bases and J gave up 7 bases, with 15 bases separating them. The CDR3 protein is CASSYRLGGDQPQHF. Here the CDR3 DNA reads TGTGCCAGCAGTTACCGCCTCGGGGGGGACCAGCCCCAGCATTTT.

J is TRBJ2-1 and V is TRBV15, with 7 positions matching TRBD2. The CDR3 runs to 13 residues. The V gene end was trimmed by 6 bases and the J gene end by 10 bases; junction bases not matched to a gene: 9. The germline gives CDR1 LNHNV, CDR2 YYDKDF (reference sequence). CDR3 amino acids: CATSRGLQEEQFF. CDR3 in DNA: TGTGCCACCAGTAGGGGACTACAGGAGGAGCAGTTCTTC. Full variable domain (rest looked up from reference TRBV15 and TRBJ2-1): DAMVIQNPRYQVTQFGKPVTLSCSQTLNHNVMYWYQQKSSQAPKLLFHYYDKDFNNEADTPDNFQSRRPNTSFCFLDIRSPGLGDTAMYLCATSRGLQEEQFFGPGTRLTVL.

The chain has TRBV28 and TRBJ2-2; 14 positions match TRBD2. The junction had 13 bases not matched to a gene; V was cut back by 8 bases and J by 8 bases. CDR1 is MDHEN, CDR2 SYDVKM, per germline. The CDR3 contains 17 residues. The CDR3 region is CASLRIPGTSGRGELFF. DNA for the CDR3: TGTGCCAGCCTACGGATTCCCGGGACTAGCGGGAGAGGGGAGCTGTTTTTT.

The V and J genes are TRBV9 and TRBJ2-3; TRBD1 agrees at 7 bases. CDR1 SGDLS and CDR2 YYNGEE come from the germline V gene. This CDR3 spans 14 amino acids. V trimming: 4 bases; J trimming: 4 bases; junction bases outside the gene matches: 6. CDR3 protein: CASSIDRAADTQYF. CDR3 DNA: TGTGCCAGCAGCATCGACAGGGCTGCAGATACGCAGTATTTT.

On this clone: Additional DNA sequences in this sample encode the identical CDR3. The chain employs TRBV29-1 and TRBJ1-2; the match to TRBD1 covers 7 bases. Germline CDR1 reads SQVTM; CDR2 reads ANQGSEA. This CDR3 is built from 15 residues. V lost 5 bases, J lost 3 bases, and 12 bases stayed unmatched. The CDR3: CSVRTGGTSYYGYTF. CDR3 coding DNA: TGCAGCGTTCGGACAGGAGGAACGAGTTACTATGGCTACACCTTC.

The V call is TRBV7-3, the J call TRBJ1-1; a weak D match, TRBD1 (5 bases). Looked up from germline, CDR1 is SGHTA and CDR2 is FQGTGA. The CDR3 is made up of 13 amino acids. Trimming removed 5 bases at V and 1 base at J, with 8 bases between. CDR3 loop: CASSRGTNTEAFF. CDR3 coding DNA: TGTGCCAGCAGCAGGGGCACGAACACTGAAGCTTTCTTT.

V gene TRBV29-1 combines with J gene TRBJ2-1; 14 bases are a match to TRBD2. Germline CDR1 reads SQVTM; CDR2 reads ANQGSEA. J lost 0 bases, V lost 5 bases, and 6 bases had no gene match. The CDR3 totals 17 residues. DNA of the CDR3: TGCAGCGTTCCCGGGACTAGCGGGGGCCGCTCCTACAATGAGCAGTTCTTC. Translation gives CSVPGTSGGRSYNEQFF.

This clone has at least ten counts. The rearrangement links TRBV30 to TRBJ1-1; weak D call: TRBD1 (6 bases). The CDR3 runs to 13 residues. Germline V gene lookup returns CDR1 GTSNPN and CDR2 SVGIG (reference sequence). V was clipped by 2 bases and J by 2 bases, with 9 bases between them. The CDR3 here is CAWSQDRNTEAFF. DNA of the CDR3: TGTGCCTGGAGTCAGGACAGAAACACTGAAGCTTTCTTT.

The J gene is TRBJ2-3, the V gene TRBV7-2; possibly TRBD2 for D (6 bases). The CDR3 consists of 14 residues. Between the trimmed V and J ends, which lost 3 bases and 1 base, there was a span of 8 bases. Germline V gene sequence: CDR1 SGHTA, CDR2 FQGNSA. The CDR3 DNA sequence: TGTGCCAGCAGCTTTGGAGGGGGCACAGATACGCAGTATTTT. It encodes CASSFGGGTDTQYF.

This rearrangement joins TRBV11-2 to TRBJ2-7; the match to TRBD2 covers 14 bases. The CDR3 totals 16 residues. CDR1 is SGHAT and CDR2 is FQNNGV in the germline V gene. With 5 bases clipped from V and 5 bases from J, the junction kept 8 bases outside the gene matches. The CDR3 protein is CASSTGTSGGLHEQYF. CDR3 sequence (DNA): TGTGCCAGCAGCACAGGGACTAGCGGGGGTCTCCACGAGCAGTACTTC.

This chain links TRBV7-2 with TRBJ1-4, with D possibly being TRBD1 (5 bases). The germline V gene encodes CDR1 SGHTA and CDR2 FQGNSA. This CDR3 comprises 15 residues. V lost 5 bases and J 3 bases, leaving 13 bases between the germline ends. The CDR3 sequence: CASSLWGGANEKLFF. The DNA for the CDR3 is TGTGCCAGCAGCCTATGGGGGGGGGCTAATGAAAAACTGTTTTTT.

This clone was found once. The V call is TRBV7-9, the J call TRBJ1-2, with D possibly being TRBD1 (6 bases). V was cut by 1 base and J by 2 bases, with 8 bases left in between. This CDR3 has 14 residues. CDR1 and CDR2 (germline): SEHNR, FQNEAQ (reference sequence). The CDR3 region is CASSLDRGNYGYTF. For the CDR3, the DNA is TGTGCCAGCAGCTTAGATAGGGGGAACTATGGCTACACCTTC. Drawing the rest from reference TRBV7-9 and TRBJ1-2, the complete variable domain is DTGVSQNPRHKITKRGQNVTFRCDPISEHNRLYWYRQTLGQGPEFLTYFQNEAQLEKSRLLSDRFSAERPKGSFSTLEIQRTEQGDSAMYLCASSLDRGNYGYTFGSGTRLTVV.

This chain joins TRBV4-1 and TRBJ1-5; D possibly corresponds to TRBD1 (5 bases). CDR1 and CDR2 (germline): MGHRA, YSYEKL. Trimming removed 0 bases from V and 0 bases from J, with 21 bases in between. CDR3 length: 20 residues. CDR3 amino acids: CASSQDDPRSTGGSNQPQHF. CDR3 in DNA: TGCGCCAGCAGCCAAGATGATCCAAGATCCACAGGCGGTAGCAATCAGCCCCAGCATTTT.

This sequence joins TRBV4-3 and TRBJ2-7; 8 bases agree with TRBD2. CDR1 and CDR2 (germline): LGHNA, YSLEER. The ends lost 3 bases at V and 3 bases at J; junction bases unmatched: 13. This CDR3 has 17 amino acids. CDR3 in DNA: TGCGCCAGCAGCCACCTACTTAGCGGGAAAGGAAACTACGAGCAGTACTTC. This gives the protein CASSHLLSGKGNYEQYF.

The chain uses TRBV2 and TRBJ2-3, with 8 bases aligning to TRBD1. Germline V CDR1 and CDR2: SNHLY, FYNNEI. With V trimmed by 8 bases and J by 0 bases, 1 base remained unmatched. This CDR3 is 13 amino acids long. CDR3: CASGQGSTDTQYF. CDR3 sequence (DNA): TGTGCCAGCGGACAGGGAAGCACAGATACGCAGTATTTT.

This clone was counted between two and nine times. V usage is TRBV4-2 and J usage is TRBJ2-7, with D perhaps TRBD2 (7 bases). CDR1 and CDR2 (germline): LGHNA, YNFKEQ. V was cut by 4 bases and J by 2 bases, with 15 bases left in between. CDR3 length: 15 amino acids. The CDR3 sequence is CASSLENGGPYEQYF. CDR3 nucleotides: TGTGCCAGCAGCCTTGAAAACGGGGGGCCCTACGAGCAGTACTTC.

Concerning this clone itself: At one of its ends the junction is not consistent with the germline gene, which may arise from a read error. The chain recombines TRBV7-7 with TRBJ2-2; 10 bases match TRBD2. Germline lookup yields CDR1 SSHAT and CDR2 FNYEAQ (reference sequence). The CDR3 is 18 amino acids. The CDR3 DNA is TGTGCTAGCAGCTTAACTAGCGGGGCGCTCCCGAACACCGGGGAGCTGTTTTTT. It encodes CASSLTSGALPNTGELFF.

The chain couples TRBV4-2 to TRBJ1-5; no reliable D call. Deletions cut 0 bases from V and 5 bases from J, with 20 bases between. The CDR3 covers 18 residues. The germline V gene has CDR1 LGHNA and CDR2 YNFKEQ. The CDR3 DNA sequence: TGTGCCAGCAGCCAAGATATGACGGGAGTTGCCTTGGATCAGCCCCAGCATTTT. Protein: CASSQDMTGVALDQPQHF.

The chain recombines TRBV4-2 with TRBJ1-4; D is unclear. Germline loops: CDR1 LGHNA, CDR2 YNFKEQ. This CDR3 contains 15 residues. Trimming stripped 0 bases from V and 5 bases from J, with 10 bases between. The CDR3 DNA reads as TGTGCCAGCAGCCAAGATTCCGCGGGAAATGAAAAACTGTTTTTT. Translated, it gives CASSQDSAGNEKLFF.

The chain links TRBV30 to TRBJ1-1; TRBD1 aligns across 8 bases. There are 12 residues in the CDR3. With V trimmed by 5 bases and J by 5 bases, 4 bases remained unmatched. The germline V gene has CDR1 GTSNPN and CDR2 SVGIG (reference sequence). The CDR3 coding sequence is TGTGCCTGGGGCAGGGGGCGAACTGAAGCTTTCTTT. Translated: CAWGRGRTEAFF.

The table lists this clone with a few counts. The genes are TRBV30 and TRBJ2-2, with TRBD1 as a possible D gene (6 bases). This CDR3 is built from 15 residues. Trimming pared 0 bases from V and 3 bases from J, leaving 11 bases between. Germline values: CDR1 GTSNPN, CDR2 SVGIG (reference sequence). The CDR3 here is CAWSVPGADTGELFF. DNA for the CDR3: TGTGCCTGGAGTGTGCCAGGGGCGGACACCGGGGAGCTGTTTTTT.

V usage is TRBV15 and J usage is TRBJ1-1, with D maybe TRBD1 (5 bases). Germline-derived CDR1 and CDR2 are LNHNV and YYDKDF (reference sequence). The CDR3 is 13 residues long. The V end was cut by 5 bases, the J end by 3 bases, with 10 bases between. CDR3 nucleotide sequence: TGTGCCACCAGCCAGGGTGGGGACACTGAAGCTTTCTTT. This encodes CATSQGGDTEAFF. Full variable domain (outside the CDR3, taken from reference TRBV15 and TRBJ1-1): DAMVIQNPRYQVTQFGKPVTLSCSQTLNHNVMYWYQQKSSQAPKLLFHYYDKDFNNEADTPDNFQSRRPNTSFCFLDIRSPGLGDTAMYLCATSQGGDTEAFFGQGTRLTVV.

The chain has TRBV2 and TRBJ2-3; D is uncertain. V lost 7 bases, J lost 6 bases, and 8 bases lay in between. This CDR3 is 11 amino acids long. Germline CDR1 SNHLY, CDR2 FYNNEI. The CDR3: CASTSGDTQYF. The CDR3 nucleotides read TGTGCCAGCACTAGTGGCGATACGCAGTATTTT.

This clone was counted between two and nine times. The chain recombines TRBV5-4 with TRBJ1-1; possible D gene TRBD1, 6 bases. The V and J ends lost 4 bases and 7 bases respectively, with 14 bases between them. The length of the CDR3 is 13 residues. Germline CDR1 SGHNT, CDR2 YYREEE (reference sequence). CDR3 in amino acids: CASSTGPRLEAFF. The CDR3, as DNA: TGTGCCAGCAGCACAGGGCCACGCCTTGAAGCTTTCTTT. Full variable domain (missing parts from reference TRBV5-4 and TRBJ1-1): ETGVTQSPTHLIKTRGQQVTLRCSSQSGHNTVSWYQQALGQGPQFIFQYYREEENGRGNFPPRFSGLQFPNYSSELNVNALELDDSALYLCASSTGPRLEAFFGQGTRLTVV.

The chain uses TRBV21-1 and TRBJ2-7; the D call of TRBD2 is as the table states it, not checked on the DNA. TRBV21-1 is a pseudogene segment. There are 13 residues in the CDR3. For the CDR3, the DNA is TGTGCCAGCAGAGCTAGCGGGGCCTACGAGCAGTACTTC. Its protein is CASRASGAYEQYF.

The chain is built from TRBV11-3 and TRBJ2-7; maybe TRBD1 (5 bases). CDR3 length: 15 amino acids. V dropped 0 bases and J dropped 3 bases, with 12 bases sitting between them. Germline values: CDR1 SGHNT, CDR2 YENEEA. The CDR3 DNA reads TGTGCCAGCAGCTTAGATGGGAACCAGGGCTACGAGCAGTACTTC. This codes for CASSLDGNQGYEQYF. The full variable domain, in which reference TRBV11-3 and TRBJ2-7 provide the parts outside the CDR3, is EAGVVQSPRYKIIEKKQPVAFWCNPISGHNTLYWYLQNLGQGPELLIRYENEEAVDDSQLPKDRFSAERLKGVDSTLKIQPAELGDSAVYLCASSLDGNQGYEQYFGPGTRLTVT.

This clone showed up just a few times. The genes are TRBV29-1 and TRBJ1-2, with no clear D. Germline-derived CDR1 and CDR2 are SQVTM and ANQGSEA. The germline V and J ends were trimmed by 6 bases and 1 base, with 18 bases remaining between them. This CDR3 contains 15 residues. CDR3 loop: CSVAKRRESNYGYTF. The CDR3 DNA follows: TGCAGCGTCGCTAAACGTAGGGAGAGTAACTATGGCTACACCTTC.

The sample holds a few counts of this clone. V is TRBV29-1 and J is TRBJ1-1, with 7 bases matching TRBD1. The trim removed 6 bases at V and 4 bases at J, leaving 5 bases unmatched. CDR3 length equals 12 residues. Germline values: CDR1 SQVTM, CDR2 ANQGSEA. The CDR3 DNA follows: TGCAGCGTGGCGGGACAGAGCACTGAAGCTTTCTTT. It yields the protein CSVAGQSTEAFF.